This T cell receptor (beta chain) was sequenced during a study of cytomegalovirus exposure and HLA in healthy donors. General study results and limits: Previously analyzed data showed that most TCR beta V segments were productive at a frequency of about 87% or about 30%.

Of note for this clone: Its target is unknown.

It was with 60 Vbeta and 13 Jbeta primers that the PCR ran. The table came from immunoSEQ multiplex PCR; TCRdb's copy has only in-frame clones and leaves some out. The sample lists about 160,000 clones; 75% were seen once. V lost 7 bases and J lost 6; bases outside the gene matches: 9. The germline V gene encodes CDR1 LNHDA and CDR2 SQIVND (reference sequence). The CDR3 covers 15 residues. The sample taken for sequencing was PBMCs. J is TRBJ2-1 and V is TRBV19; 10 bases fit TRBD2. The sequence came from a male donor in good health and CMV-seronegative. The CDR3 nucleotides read TGTGCCAGTACCGACCTAGCGGGAGTGGTCAATGAGCAGTTCTTC. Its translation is CASTDLAGVVNEQFF. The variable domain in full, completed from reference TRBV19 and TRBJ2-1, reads DGGITQSPKYLFRKEGQNVTLSCEQNLNHDAMYWYRQDPGQGLRLIYYSQIVNDFQKGDIAEGYSVSREKKESFPLTVTSAQKNPTAFYLCASTDLAGVVNEQFFGPGTRLTVL.